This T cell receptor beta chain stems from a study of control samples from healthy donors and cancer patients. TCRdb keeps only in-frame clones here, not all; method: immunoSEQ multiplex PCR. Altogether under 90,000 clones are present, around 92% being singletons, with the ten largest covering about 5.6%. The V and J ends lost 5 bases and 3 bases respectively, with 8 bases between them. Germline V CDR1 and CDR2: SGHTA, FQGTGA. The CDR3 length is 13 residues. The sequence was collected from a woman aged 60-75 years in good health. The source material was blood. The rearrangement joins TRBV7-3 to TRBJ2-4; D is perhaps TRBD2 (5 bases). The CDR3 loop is CASSPGDKNIQYF. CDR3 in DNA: TGTGCCAGCAGCCCCGGGGACAAAAACATTCAGTACTTC. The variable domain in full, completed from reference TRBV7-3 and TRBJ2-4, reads GAGVSQTPSNKVTEKGKYVELRCDPISGHTALYWYRQSLGQGPEFLIYFQGTGAADDSGLPNDRFFAVRPEGSVSTLKIQRTERGDSAVYLCASSPGDKNIQYFGAGTRLSVL.